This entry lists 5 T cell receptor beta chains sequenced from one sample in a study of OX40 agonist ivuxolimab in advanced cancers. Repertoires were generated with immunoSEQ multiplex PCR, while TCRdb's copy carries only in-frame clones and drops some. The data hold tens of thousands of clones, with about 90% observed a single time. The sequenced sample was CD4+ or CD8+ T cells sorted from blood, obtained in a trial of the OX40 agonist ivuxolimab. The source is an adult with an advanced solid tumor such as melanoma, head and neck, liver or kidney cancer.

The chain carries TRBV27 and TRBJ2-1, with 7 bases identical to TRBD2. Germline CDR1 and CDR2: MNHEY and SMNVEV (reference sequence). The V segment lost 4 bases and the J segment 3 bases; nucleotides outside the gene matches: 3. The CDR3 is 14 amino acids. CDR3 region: CASSYGGGYNEQFF. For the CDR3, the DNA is TGTGCCAGCAGTTATGGCGGGGGCTACAATGAGCAGTTCTTC.

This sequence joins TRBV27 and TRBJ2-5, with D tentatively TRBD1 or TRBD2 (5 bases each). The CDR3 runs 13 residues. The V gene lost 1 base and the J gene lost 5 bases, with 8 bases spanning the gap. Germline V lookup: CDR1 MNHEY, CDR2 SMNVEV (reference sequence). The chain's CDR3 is CASSLYGTETQYF. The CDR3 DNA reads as TGTGCCAGCAGTTTATATGGGACGGAGACCCAGTACTTC.

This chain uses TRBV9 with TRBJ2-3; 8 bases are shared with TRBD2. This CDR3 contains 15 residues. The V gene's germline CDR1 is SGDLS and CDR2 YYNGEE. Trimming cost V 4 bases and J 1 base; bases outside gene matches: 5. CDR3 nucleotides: TGTGCCAGCAGCCCGGGGGGGTCCGGCACAGATACGCAGTATTTT. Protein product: CASSPGGSGTDTQYF.

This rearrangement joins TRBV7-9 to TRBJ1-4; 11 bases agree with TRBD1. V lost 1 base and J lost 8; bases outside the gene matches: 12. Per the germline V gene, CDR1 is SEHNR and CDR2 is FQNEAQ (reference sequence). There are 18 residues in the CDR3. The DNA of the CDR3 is TGTGCCAGCAGCTTAGTGGGACAGGGGGTTCCCGGGCGCGAAAAACTGTTTTTT. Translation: CASSLVGQGVPGREKLFF.

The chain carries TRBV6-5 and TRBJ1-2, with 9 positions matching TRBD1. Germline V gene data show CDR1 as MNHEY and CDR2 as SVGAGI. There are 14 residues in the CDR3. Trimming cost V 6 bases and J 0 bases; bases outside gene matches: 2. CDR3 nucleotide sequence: TGTGCCAGCAGGGGGACAGGGACTAACTATGGCTACACCTTC. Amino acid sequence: CASRGTGTNYGYTF.